One and the same sample provided the 12 T cell receptor gamma chains below, sequenced in a study of gamma-delta T cells after stem cell transplantation. TCRdb re-identified clones in the RT-PCR reads via CATT. This sample yields 500 or so gamma-chain clones, of which around 17% are seen a single time; 40% to 55% belongs to the top ten. Sample: gamma-delta T cells. These receptors were taken from a human donor. It is not recorded whose cells these are; they may come from a transplant donor.

This clone has only a few counts. The TCRdb protein, from a much larger clone, departs from this DNA's translation at residue 5, likely by read error; the protein shown derives from the DNA. J is TRGJP1 and V is TRGV8. TCRdb offers no J gene call, so here the DNA was matched to germline to obtain one. CDR3 length: 14 residues. Germline V CDR1 and CDR2: VENAVY, YDSYNSRV. V was clipped by 4 bases and J by 0 bases; unmatched bases: 2. CDR3 nucleotide sequence: TGTGCCACCTGGGAATATACCACTGGTTGGTTCAAGATATTT. This translates into CATWEYTTGWFKIF.

J is TRGJ1 or TRGJ2 and V is TRGV3. The J gene, absent from TCRdb, was called here by matching the DNA to germline. V was clipped by 5 bases and J by 0 bases; unmatched bases: 4. The CDR3 is 13 amino acids. The germline V gene encodes CDR1 VTNTFY and CDR2 YDVSTARD (reference sequence). For the CDR3, the DNA is TGTGCCACCTGGGCCCCGAATTATTATAAGAAACTCTTT. Protein: CATWAPNYYKKLF.

This clone is large (0.1 to 1%) within its sample. This chain joins TRGV2 and TRGJ1 or TRGJ2. The CDR3 extends over 14 amino acids. The V and J ends lost 0 bases and 4 bases, in that order; junction bases with no gene match: 6. Germline CDR1 and CDR2: EGSNGY and YDSYNSKV. This chain's CDR3 is CATWDGPGYYKKLF. The CDR3 nucleotides are TGTGCCACCTGGGACGGGCCTGGATATTATAAGAAACTCTTT.

This clone came up a few times. This sequence joins TRGV2 and TRGJ1 or TRGJ2. As TCRdb names no J gene, one was assigned here on the basis of a DNA match to germline. CDR1 and CDR2 from the germline V gene are EGSNGY and YDSYNSKV. This CDR3 contains 11 residues. V was clipped by 0 bases and J by 12 bases; unmatched bases: 5. In DNA, the CDR3 is TGTGCCACCTGGGACGGGCCTACGAAACTCTTT. Translated, it gives CATWDGPTKLF.

V usage is TRGV3 and J usage is TRGJP2. Because TCRdb records no J gene, it was assigned here through a match of the DNA to germline. The CDR3 loop spans 15 amino acids. Germline lookup yields CDR1 VTNTFY and CDR2 YDVSTARD (reference sequence). V gave up 0 bases and J gave up 6 bases; unmatched junction bases: 7. DNA for the CDR3: TGTGCCACCTGGGACAGGGCCCGGGGTGATTGGATCAAGACGTTT. It yields the protein CATWDRARGDWIKTF.

V is TRGV4 and J is TRGJ1 or TRGJ2. The J gene is absent in TCRdb and was assigned here via DNA matching to germline. Germline lookup yields CDR1 EGSTGY and CDR2 YDSYTSSV. V shed 3 bases and J 8 bases; nucleotides not matched to a gene: 4. The CDR3 loop spans 11 amino acids. CDR3 in DNA: TGTGCCACCTGGGATCCTCATAAGAAACTCTTT. It specifies CATWDPHKKLF.

Comment on this clone: The junction does not match germline at one end; this may be a read error. The same CDR3 also results from other DNA sequences found in this sample. The chain combines TRGV2 with TRGJP2. TCRdb gives no J gene; it was assigned here by matching the DNA to germline. CDR3 length: 16 residues. Germline-derived CDR1 and CDR2 are EGSNGY and YDSYNSKV. CDR3 nucleotide sequence: TGTGCCACATGGGACTCAGGCGGTAGTAGTGATTGGATCAAGACGTTT. It yields the protein CATWDSGGSSDWIKTF.

This chain connects TRGV4 to TRGJ1 or TRGJ2. Here the J gene was assigned by germline matching of the DNA, as TCRdb has none. With V trimmed by 5 bases and J by 6 bases, 7 bases remained unmatched. This CDR3 has 12 amino acids. Germline V gene lookup returns CDR1 EGSTGY and CDR2 YDSYTSSV. This chain's CDR3 is CATWVLGYKKLF. The DNA of the CDR3 is TGTGCCACCTGGGTTCTGGGTTATAAGAAACTCTTT.

This clone is deemed large (0.1 to 1%). The chain recombines TRGV4 with TRGJ1 or TRGJ2. Assignment of the J gene here rests on matching the DNA to germline, because TCRdb gives none. The germline gives CDR1 EGSTGY, CDR2 YDSYTSSV. V lost 0 bases, J lost 9 bases, and 11 bases stayed unmatched. The CDR3 length is 14 residues. CDR3 sequence reads: CATWDGRGNCKKLF. The CDR3 nucleotides read TGTGCCACCTGGGATGGGCGGGGGAATTGTAAGAAACTCTTT.

V usage is TRGV3 and J usage is TRGJP2. No J gene is reported in TCRdb; it was inferred here by comparing the DNA with germline. This CDR3 region has 19 residues. With 0 bases clipped from V and 0 bases from J, the junction kept 13 bases outside the gene matches. The germline V gene has CDR1 VTNTFY and CDR2 YDVSTARD (reference sequence). The CDR3 sequence is CATWDRPRNGYSSDWIKTF. Written as DNA, the CDR3 is TGTGCCACCTGGGACAGGCCCAGAAACGGATATAGTAGTGATTGGATCAAGACGTTT.

This clone was seen more than once but under ten times. V is TRGV4 and J is TRGJ1 or TRGJ2. TCRdb leaves out the J gene; it was filled in here by matching the DNA to germline. CDR3 length: 11 residues. V dropped 0 bases and J dropped 10; count of bases not matched to a gene: 3. Germline CDR1 EGSTGY, CDR2 YDSYTSSV. CDR3 sequence (DNA): TGTGCCACCTGGGATGGGCCAAAGAAACTCTTT. Protein product: CATWDGPKKLF.

V is TRGV5 and J is TRGJ1 or TRGJ2. The J gene was not available in TCRdb and was assigned here by matching the DNA to germline segments. With V trimmed by 5 bases and J by 0 bases, 7 bases remained unmatched. CDR3 length equals 14 residues. The germline CDR1 and CDR2 sequences are VINAFY and YDVSNSKD. For the CDR3, the DNA is TGTGCCACCTGGGCCGGCCGGAATTATTATAAGAAACTCTTT. Protein product: CATWAGRNYYKKLF.